These T cell receptor beta chains were read from a single sample in a study of PD-1 blockade in classical Hodgkin lymphoma. Data came from immunoSEQ multiplex PCR; TCRdb stores just in-frame clones and leaves some out. The sample lists 75,000 to 100,000 clones; around 93% were seen once. Sequences were derived from peripheral blood mononuclear cells (PBMCs), sampled before the fourth cycle of nivolumab. Source of these receptors: a human donor with classical Hodgkin lymphoma. The CDR3 runs from the conserved cysteine through the conserved F or W. The D gene is left open where the match is weak. Clone size is stated in some rows and not others, as once, few, many or a class when expanded.

D: TRBD1; V: TRBV19; J: TRBJ2-7; size: -; DNA: TGTGCCAGTGAGGGACAGAACTACGAGCAGTACTTC; CDR3: CASEGQNYEQYF
D: -; V: TRBV10-3; J: TRBJ1-1; size: -; DNA: TGTGCCATCAGGGAGGCACAGGGATTGACTGAAGCTTTCTTT; CDR3: CAIREAQGLTEAFF
D: -; V: TRBV5-6; J: TRBJ2-7; size: -; DNA: TGTGCCAGCAGCTCTCAGGGAAAGGACTACGAGCAGTACTTC; CDR3: CASSSQGKDYEQYF
D: -; V: TRBV6-6; J: TRBJ2-5; size: -; DNA: TGTGCCAGCAGTTACTCGGGCTTGGAAGGGACCCAGTACTTC; CDR3: CASSYSGLEGTQYF
D: TRBD1; V: TRBV30; J: TRBJ2-7; size: -; DNA: TGTGCCTGGAGTGGGGGACAGGGGGCGTACGAGCAGTACTTC; CDR3: CAWSGGQGAYEQYF
D: -; V: TRBV18; J: TRBJ2-2; size: -; DNA: TGTGCCAGCTCACCCACCTCTGGGAGTAGGACCGGGGAGCTGTTTTTT; CDR3: CASSPTSGSRTGELFF
D: -; V: TRBV7-3; J: TRBJ2-1; size: -; DNA: TGTGCCAGCAGCACCGCCGGGAAGTACAATGAGCAGTTCTTC; CDR3: CASSTAGKYNEQFF
D: TRBD1; V: TRBV29-1; J: TRBJ1-2; size: -; DNA: TGCAGCGTTGGGACAGGGGACTATGGCTACACCTTC; CDR3: CSVGTGDYGYTF
D: TRBD1; V: TRBV6-6; J: TRBJ1-6; size: -; DNA: TGTGCCAGCAGTTTTGGACAGGGAAGTAGCTCACCCCTCCACTTT; CDR3: CASSFGQGSSSPLHF
D: -; V: TRBV15; J: TRBJ1-1; size: -; DNA: TGTGCCACCAGCAAAGGCCAGGGGTCCGCTTTCTTT; CDR3: CATSKGQGSAFF
D: TRBD1; V: TRBV19; J: TRBJ2-7; size: -; DNA: TGTGCCAGTAGTGCCCCGGGACAGGGGTCACTCGAGCAGTACTTC; CDR3: CASSAPGQGSLEQYF
D: -; V: TRBV15; J: TRBJ2-1; size: -; DNA: TGTGCCACCAGCAGAGATCCCGTCCAGGCCAGGGGCAATGAGCAGTTCTTC; CDR3: CATSRDPVQARGNEQFF
D: TRBD2; V: TRBV30; J: TRBJ2-1; size: -; DNA: TGTGCCTGGAGCCCCATCTTGGGACTAGCGGGAGGGAGTGAGCAGTTCTTC; CDR3: CAWSPILGLAGGSEQFF
D: TRBD1; V: TRBV6-5; J: TRBJ1-6; size: -; DNA: TGTGCCAGCAGTTTGTTCCCCGGGACAGGGAGGTCACCCCTCCACTTT; CDR3: CASSLFPGTGRSPLHF
D: TRBD1; V: TRBV4-2; J: TRBJ2-7; size: -; DNA: TGTGCCAGCAGCCAGATCCGGACAGGCTCCTACGAGCAGTACTTC; CDR3: CASSQIRTGSYEQYF
D: -; V: TRBV27; J: TRBJ2-3; size: -; DNA: TGTGCCAGCAGTTTATACGGCACAGATACGCAGTATTTT; CDR3: CASSLYGTDTQYF
D: -; V: TRBV27; J: TRBJ1-2; size: -; DNA: TGTGCCAGCAGAGGCCCAAGGGAGTTCGGTGGCTACACCTTC; CDR3: CASRGPREFGGYTF
D: TRBD2; V: TRBV27; J: TRBJ2-3; size: -; DNA: TGTGCCAGCAGTTTATCTGGCGGGGGAGTCGGGGGCACAGATACGCAGTATTTT; CDR3: CASSLSGGGVGGTDTQYF
D: TRBD2; V: TRBV7-9; J: TRBJ2-1; size: -; DNA: TGTGCCAGCAGTCGCTTGGGGGAGGGTGAGCAGTTCTTC; CDR3: CASSRLGEGEQFF
D: -; V: TRBV6-5; J: TRBJ1-2; size: -; DNA: TGTGCCAGCACCCCAGAGGGGTATGGCTACACCTTC; CDR3: CASTPEGYGYTF
D: -; V: TRBV25-1; J: TRBJ2-2; size: -; DNA: TGTGCCAGCAGTGACGCCGGGTACGGGAACACCGGGGAGCTGTTTTTT; CDR3: CASSDAGYGNTGELFF
D: -; V: TRBV12-5; J: TRBJ1-2; size: -; DNA: TGTGCTAGTGGTCCGCGGAGGGATGGCTACACCTTC; CDR3: CASGPRRDGYTF
D: -; V: TRBV5-5; J: TRBJ2-1; size: -; DNA: TGTGCCAGCAGCTTGGGTCAGGGTAGGTCCTACAATGAGCAGTTCTTC; CDR3: CASSLGQGRSYNEQFF
D: -; V: TRBV15; J: TRBJ1-1; size: -; DNA: TGTGCCACCAGCAGAGATGATATTCGGGCTTTCTTT; CDR3: CATSRDDIRAFF
D: -; V: TRBV10-3; J: TRBJ1-3; size: -; DNA: TGTGCCATCATGTGGGAGGGTGGAAACACCATATATTTT; CDR3: CAIMWEGGNTIYF
D: -; V: TRBV30; J: TRBJ2-7; size: -; DNA: TGTGCCTGGAGTGTACTTAGCTGGGAGCAGTACTTC; CDR3: CAWSVLSWEQYF
D: -; V: TRBV6-5; J: TRBJ2-7; size: -; DNA: TGTGCCAGCAGTTACGGCAGGACCTCCTACGAGCAGTACTTC; CDR3: CASSYGRTSYEQYF
D: -; V: TRBV5-1; J: TRBJ2-6; size: -; DNA: TGCGCCAGCAGCCCGTCCCCGGGAACAGGGCGCGCGCGAGGGGCCAACGTCCTGACTTTC; CDR3: CASSPSPGTGRARGANVLTF
D: -; V: TRBV6-1; J: TRBJ1-3; size: -; DNA: TGTGCCAGCAGCTTCCCTGGAAACACCATATATTTT; CDR3: CASSFPGNTIYF
D: TRBD2; V: TRBV6-5; J: TRBJ2-7; size: -; DNA: TGTGCCAGCAGTTACGGGGGGGACCCTTACGAGCAGTACTTC; CDR3: CASSYGGDPYEQYF
D: TRBD1; V: TRBV27; J: TRBJ2-5; size: -; DNA: TGTGCCAGCAGTTCTCTCTCCGGGACAGGCCGTGGAGCCCAGTACTTC; CDR3: CASSSLSGTGRGAQYF
D: TRBD2; V: TRBV10-3; J: TRBJ2-5; size: -; DNA: TGTGCCCCGCGGGTAGCGGGCGGGCAAGAGACCCAGTACTTC; CDR3: CAPRVAGGQETQYF
D: -; V: TRBV30; J: TRBJ1-2; size: -; DNA: TGTGCCTGGAGTGTTCGAGGGTCGGGAGGCTACACCTTC; CDR3: CAWSVRGSGGYTF
D: -; V: TRBV27; J: TRBJ1-4; size: -; DNA: TGTGCCAGCAGTTCCCAGGGTGAGGAAAAACTGTTTTTT; CDR3: CASSSQGEEKLFF
D: -; V: TRBV5-1; J: TRBJ1-1; size: -; DNA: TGCGCCAGCAGCTTGACGGGACCGCCGAACACTGAAGCTTTCTTT; CDR3: CASSLTGPPNTEAFF
D: -; V: TRBV4-1; J: TRBJ1-1; size: -; DNA: TGCGCCAGCAGCCAACCGGGAGTAGGCCGGGGGGGTACTGAAGCTTTCTTT; CDR3: CASSQPGVGRGGTEAFF
D: -; V: TRBV6-1; J: TRBJ2-1; size: -; DNA: TGTGCCAGCAGTAATGAGCAGTTCTTC; CDR3: CASSNEQFF
D: -; V: TRBV5-6; J: TRBJ1-2; size: -; DNA: TGTGCCAGCAGCTTTGACAGCAACTATGGCTACACCTTC; CDR3: CASSFDSNYGYTF
D: -; V: TRBV2; J: TRBJ2-5; size: -; DNA: TGTGCCAGCCATGAATCAACAGGGATAGAGACCCAGTACTTC; CDR3: CASHESTGIETQYF
D: -; V: TRBV28; J: TRBJ1-2; size: -; DNA: TGTGCCAGCAGTTCCTTAGCAGGCCGCTATGGCTACACCTTC; CDR3: CASSSLAGRYGYTF
D: -; V: TRBV4-1; J: TRBJ2-6; size: once; DNA: TGCGCCAGCAGCCAAGGTCGCTCTGGGGCCAACGTCCTGACTTTC; CDR3: CASSQGRSGANVLTF
D: -; V: TRBV21-1; J: TRBJ2-1; size: once; DNA: TGTGCCAGCAGCAAAGCGGAGGACACAGGTCTTCCTAGCTCCTACAATGAGCAGTTCTTC; CDR3: CASSKAEDTGLPSSYNEQFF
D: -; V: TRBV28; J: TRBJ1-5; size: -; DNA: TGTGCCAGCAGTTCGAGTCAGCCCCAGCATTTT; CDR3: CASSSSQPQHF
D: -; V: TRBV20-1; J: TRBJ1-2; size: -; DNA: TGCAGTGCTAGACGCACCTATGGCTACACCTTC; CDR3: CSARRTYGYTF
D: TRBD1; V: TRBV6-1; J: TRBJ2-7; size: -; DNA: TGTGCCAGCAGTGAAGCTAGGGACAGTTCCTACGAGCAGTACTTC; CDR3: CASSEARDSSYEQYF
D: TRBD1; V: TRBV30; J: TRBJ2-2; size: -; DNA: TGTGCCGGGGGACAGGGCGTATTCACCGGGGAGCTGTTTTTT; CDR3: CAGGQGVFTGELFF
D: -; V: TRBV27; J: TRBJ1-5; size: -; DNA: TGTGCCAGCAGTTTCGGGAGTTATCAGCCCCAGCATTTT; CDR3: CASSFGSYQPQHF
D: TRBD2; V: TRBV10-1; J: TRBJ2-1; size: -; DNA: TGCGCCTCCAGCCGGGCTAGCGGGAGCTACAATGAGCAGTTCTTC; CDR3: CASSRASGSYNEQFF
D: -; V: TRBV9; J: TRBJ2-3; size: -; DNA: TGTGCCAGCAGCTCCCGCACAGATACGCAGTATTTT; CDR3: CASSSRTDTQYF
D: -; V: TRBV29-1; J: TRBJ1-1; size: -; DNA: TGCAGCGTTTTGGACAGCAGGACTGAAGCTTTCTTT; CDR3: CSVLDSRTEAFF
D: -; V: TRBV5-1; J: TRBJ2-3; size: -; DNA: TGCGCCAGCAGCGCTACGACAGAGTTTAGCACAGATACGCAGTATTTT; CDR3: CASSATTEFSTDTQYF
D: -; V: TRBV27; J: TRBJ2-7; size: few; DNA: TGTGCCAGCAGTCCCCAGGGGGGCCTAGAGTTGCACTACGAGCAGTACTTC; CDR3: CASSPQGGLELHYEQYF
D: -; V: TRBV6-5; J: TRBJ2-1; size: -; DNA: TGTGCCAGCAGTCGAGTGGGGGCGGGCTACAATGAGCAGTTCTTC; CDR3: CASSRVGAGYNEQFF
D: -; V: TRBV7-9; J: TRBJ2-1; size: -; DNA: TGTGCCAGCAGCTTCAATGAGCAGTTCTTC; CDR3: CASSFNEQFF
D: -; V: TRBV5-1; J: TRBJ2-7; size: -; DNA: TGCGCCAGCAGCACCACGGGACTTTATAGCTACGAGCAGTACTTC; CDR3: CASSTTGLYSYEQYF
D: -; V: TRBV29-1; J: TRBJ2-3; size: -; DNA: TGCAGCGTCGGGGAAGGCCTAAGCACAGATACGCAGTATTTT; CDR3: CSVGEGLSTDTQYF
D: TRBD2; V: TRBV11-2; J: TRBJ2-7; size: -; DNA: TGTGCCAGCAGCCTAGCGGGAGGAACCTCCTACGAGCAGTACTTC; CDR3: CASSLAGGTSYEQYF